This T cell receptor beta chain is drawn from a study of technical replicates of blood from a few donors listed by TCRdb under 2017. Libraries were built with the immunoSEQ multiplex PCR assay. The immuneACCESS repertoire file appears here via TCRdb, limited to in-frame rearrangements. These files lack a portion of the clones; in checked studies, under half of the deficit traces to unresolved V genes, and the cause of the others is not known. Within this sample are several thousand clones, with about 96% of them counted one time only. 5.5% to 8% of the sample is in the top ten clones. CDR1 SQVTM and CDR2 ANQGSEA are derived from the germline V gene. Clipping removes 4 bases from V and 6 bases from J, with 9 as the unmatched junction base count. The CDR3 numbers 14 residues from cysteine through phenylalanine. Only the CDR3 region is kept as DNA, spanning 42 bases read in frame from base 1. This clone was seen a handful of times. Its recognized antigen is unknown. Base qualities are missing; no much larger clone stands one base away.

The chain was built from TRBV29-1 and TRBJ2-7; 10 bases in the junction line up with TRBD1. The TCR comes from a human donor in good health. Sequenced material: PBMCs. At the DNA level, the sequence is TGCAGCGTTGGGCCGGGACAGGGGACTTCCGAGCAGTACTTC. This gives the protein CSVGPGQGTSEQYF.